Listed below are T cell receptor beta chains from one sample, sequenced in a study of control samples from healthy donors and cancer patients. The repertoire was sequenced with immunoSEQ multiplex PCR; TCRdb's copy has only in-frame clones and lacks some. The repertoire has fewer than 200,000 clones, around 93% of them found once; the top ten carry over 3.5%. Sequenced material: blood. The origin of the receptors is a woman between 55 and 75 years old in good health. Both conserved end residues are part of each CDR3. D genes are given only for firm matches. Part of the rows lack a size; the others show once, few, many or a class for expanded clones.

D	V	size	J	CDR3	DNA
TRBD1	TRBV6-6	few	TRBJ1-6	CASTLGQGAVGSPLHF	TGTGCCAGCACCCTGGGGCAGGGGGCCGTGGGTTCACCCCTCCACTTT
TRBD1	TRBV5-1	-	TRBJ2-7	CASAIGGRSYEQYF	TGCGCCAGCGCAATAGGGGGCCGAAGCTACGAGCAGTACTTC
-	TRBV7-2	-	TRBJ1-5	CASSSPWGNQPQHF	TGTGCCAGCAGCTCGCCATGGGGTAATCAGCCCCAGCATTTT
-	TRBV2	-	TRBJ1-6	CASSAQVDSPLHF	TGTGCCAGCAGTGCGCAGGTGGATTCACCCCTCCACTTT
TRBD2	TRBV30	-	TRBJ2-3	CAWTLAGGFRGDTQYF	TGTGCCTGGACGCTAGCGGGGGGATTTCGGGGAGATACGCAGTATTTT
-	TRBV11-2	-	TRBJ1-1	CASSNRQIDMNTEAFF	TGTGCCAGCAGCAACCGTCAGATAGACATGAACACTGAAGCTTTCTTT
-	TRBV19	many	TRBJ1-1	CASKAGTNTEAFF	TGTGCCAGTAAGGCCGGGACGAACACTGAAGCTTTCTTT
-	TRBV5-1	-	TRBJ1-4	CASSLSSEVNEKLFF	TGCGCCAGCAGCTTGAGTTCGGAAGTTAATGAAAAACTGTTTTTT
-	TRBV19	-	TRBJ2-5	CASQGVRQETQYF	TGTGCCAGCCAGGGTGTGAGGCAAGAGACCCAGTACTTC
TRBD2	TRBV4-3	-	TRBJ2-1	CASSQVPGLANFNEQFF	TGCGCCAGCAGCCAAGTTCCGGGACTAGCGAATTTCAATGAGCAGTTCTTC
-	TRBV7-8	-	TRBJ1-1	CASSPNWDISLNTEAFF	TGTGCCAGCAGCCCAAATTGGGACATCTCTTTGAACACTGAAGCTTTCTTT
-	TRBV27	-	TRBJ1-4	CASSLLPTSNEKLFF	TGTGCCAGCAGTTTATTACCCACGTCAAATGAAAAACTGTTTTTT
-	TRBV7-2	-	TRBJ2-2	CASSFGGGPGELFF	TGTGCCAGCAGCTTCGGGGGCGGACCGGGGGAGCTGTTTTTT